The sequence of this TCR beta chain was determined in a study of blood T cells in healthy people across ages. Study as a whole: Every two T cells gave about one barcoded beta molecule via template switching.

This clonotype was observed at least ten times. The junction had 5 bases not matched to a gene; V was cut back by 5 bases and J by 5 bases. This CDR3 has 14 residues. Germline values: CDR1 SNHLY, CDR2 FYNNEI. Combining a sample-barcoded 5' primer with a J-beta primer mix, a second PCR ran for about 6 to 12 cycles. MiXCR was run by TCRdb on the 5' RACE reads, yielding one entry per CDR3 protein. The sample consists of fewer than 2 million distinct CDR3 sequences, about 39% of them appearing once. The receptor's source is a human donor in good health. This chain connects TRBV2 to TRBJ2-2; 7 bases are shared with TRBD2. Sequences were obtained from blood. In nucleotides, the CDR3 is TGTGCCAGCAGTCTAGCGGCGGGGACCGGGGAGCTGTTTTTT. Its translation is CASSLAAGTGELFF.